The rows below give T cell receptor beta chains drawn from one sample of a study of T cell clones after liver transplantation. Assay: immunoSEQ multiplex PCR; the TCRdb copy retains only in-frame clones and omits some. Among nearly 15,000 clones, 92% were seen once, and the ten largest hold under 55%. The material sequenced was CD8+ T cells from blood, taken before liver transplant. The origin of the receptors is a human donor who received a liver transplant. Both conserved end residues are part of each CDR3. D genes are given only for firm matches. Where a row states a size, it is once, few, many or the class of an expanded clone; other rows omit it.

>TRBJ1-1|TRBD1|NA|TRBV13
CASSSGTGVTEAFF
TGTGCCAGCAGCTCAGGGACAGGGGTCACTGAAGCTTTCTTT
>TRBJ1-5|NA|few|TRBV13
CASSLGAVGRSQPQHF
TGTGCCAGCAGCTTAGGGGCGGTTGGTAGGTCTCAGCCCCAGCATTTT
>TRBJ1-2|NA|NA|TRBV29-1
CSVETRYGYTF
TGCAGCGTTGAAACCCGATATGGCTACACCTTC
>TRBJ2-1|TRBD2|NA|TRBV13
CASSLAASGRQFF
TGTGCCAGCAGCTTAGCGGCTAGCGGGAGGCAGTTCTTC
>TRBJ2-3|TRBD2|once|TRBV27
CASSSTAGEVTQYF
TGTGCCAGCAGTTCCACAGCGGGGGAGGTTACGCAGTATTTT
>TRBJ2-7|TRBD1|NA|TRBV27
CASSSLPTGGNEQYF
TGTGCCAGCAGTTCCCTTCCGACAGGGGGCAACGAGCAGTACTTC
>TRBJ2-7|TRBD1|NA|TRBV19
CASSDRDRGLYEQYF
TGTGCCAGTAGTGACCGGGACAGGGGGCTCTACGAGCAGTACTTC
>TRBJ2-2|TRBD2|NA|TRBV18
CASSPVGLAGGRNGELFF
TGTGCCAGCTCACCAGTGGGACTAGCGGGAGGCAGAAACGGGGAGCTGTTTTTT
>TRBJ1-1|NA|NA|TRBV9
CASSLGNTEAFF
TGTGCCAGCAGCCTGGGGAACACTGAAGCTTTCTTT
>TRBJ2-7|TRBD1|NA|TRBV27
CASSPTRGYLEQYF
TGTGCCAGCAGTCCGACCAGGGGGTACCTCGAGCAGTACTTC
>TRBJ2-2|TRBD1|NA|TRBV9
CASSLETGGTGELFF
TGTGCCAGCAGCCTCGAGACAGGGGGAACCGGGGAGCTGTTTTTT
>TRBJ2-3|TRBD2|NA|TRBV14
CASSLPGTSGITDTQYF
TGTGCCAGCAGCCTCCCCGGGACTAGCGGGATCACAGATACGCAGTATTTT
>TRBJ2-1|TRBD2|NA|TRBV19
CASRLAGDPNEQFF
TGTGCCAGTAGACTAGCGGGAGATCCCAATGAGCAGTTCTTC
>TRBJ2-5|NA|NA|TRBV4-3
CASSQGRFDPSEQYF
TGCGCCAGCAGCCAAGGAAGGTTTGACCCATCTGAGCAGTACTTC
>TRBJ2-7|TRBD2|NA|TRBV28
CATVSGGETYEQYF
TGTGCCACCGTATCGGGGGGGGAGACATACGAGCAGTACTTC
>TRBJ2-2|NA|NA|TRBV29-1
CSVERARAGSTGELFF
TGCAGCGTTGAGAGGGCTCGAGCGGGTTCCACCGGGGAGCTGTTTTTT
>TRBJ2-7|TRBD1|NA|TRBV19
CASRAGTGSYEQYF
TGTGCCAGTAGAGCCGGGACAGGGAGCTACGAGCAGTACTTC
>TRBJ1-1|NA|NA|TRBV27
CASRKGHREAFF
TGTGCCAGCAGGAAAGGGCACCGTGAAGCTTTCTTT
>TRBJ1-1|NA|NA|TRBV2
CASRGAEAFF
TGTGCGAGTAGGGGGGCTGAAGCTTTCTTT
>TRBJ2-1|NA|NA|TRBV6-5
CASSAGGAGEQFF
TGTGCCAGCTCGGCTGGGGGGGCCGGTGAGCAGTTCTTC
>TRBJ2-3|NA|NA|TRBV10-2
CASSRTSSTDTQYF
TGCGCCAGCAGCCGGACATCTAGCACAGATACGCAGTATTTT
>TRBJ2-7|TRBD2|NA|TRBV6-5
CASSYSVGLAAYEQYF
TGTGCCAGCAGTTACTCAGTCGGACTAGCGGCCTACGAGCAGTACTTC
>TRBJ1-2|NA|NA|TRBV5-5
CASLETANYGYTF
TGTGCCAGCCTAGAGACGGCGAACTATGGCTACACCTTC
>TRBJ2-1|TRBD2|NA|TRBV28
CASSSRLAGPEQFF
TGTGCCAGCAGTTCCAGACTAGCGGGACCTGAGCAGTTCTTC
>TRBJ2-7|NA|NA|TRBV5-5
CASSLWQGPSYEQYF
TGTGCCAGCAGCTTGTGGCAGGGCCCCTCCTACGAGCAGTACTTC
>TRBJ1-5|NA|NA|TRBV6-1
CASTPVMGNQPQHF
TGTGCCAGCACTCCCGTCATGGGAAATCAGCCCCAGCATTTT
>TRBJ1-5|NA|NA|TRBV28
CASTPVSAQEPQHF
TGTGCCAGCACCCCAGTATCCGCCCAGGAGCCCCAGCATTTT
>TRBJ2-7|NA|NA|TRBV11-2
CASSSPGLGPYEQYF
TGTGCCAGCAGCTCGCCGGGACTGGGGCCCTACGAGCAGTACTTC
>TRBJ2-7|NA|NA|TRBV6-5
CASSYQVGELSYEQYF
TGTGCCAGCAGTTACCAGGTCGGGGAGCTCTCCTACGAGCAGTACTTC